This T cell receptor (beta chain) is drawn from a study of blood T cell repertoires in COVID-19. Whole-study context: The United States, Italy and Spain supplied acute and convalescent COVID-19 samples. PBMCs, B-cell-depleted T cells, or T cells provided the cDNA or gDNA that made up the material.

Original handling: Estimation of nucleated cell counts was performed using reference gene primer amplification. Using immunoSEQ multiplex PCR, the repertoire was profiled, and TCRdb retains in-frame clones only, with some absent. The V and J calls and clone size come from that table; D and trimming were worked out from the DNA. Here the sample spans roughly 200,000 clones, approximately 84% being singletons. The germline V gene encodes CDR1 MNHEY and CDR2 SMNVEV (reference sequence). With 2 bases clipped from V and 0 bases from J, the junction kept 0 bases outside the gene matches. The CDR3 covers 14 residues.

Sequenced input: peripheral blood. This receptor was taken from a woman between 70 and 85 years old with active or convalescent COVID-19. The chain employs TRBV27 and TRBJ2-7, with 8 bases aligning to TRBD2. The CDR3 is CASSLREGSYEQYF. The CDR3 nucleotides are TGTGCCAGCAGTTTACGGGAGGGCTCCTACGAGCAGTACTTC.